The rows below give T cell receptor beta chains drawn from one sample of a study of early T cells in non-severe SARS-CoV-2 infection. TCRdb reanalysed the 5' RACE reads using MiXCR and keeps one entry per CDR3 protein. The sample carries about 77,000 distinct CDR3 sequences, approximately 5% recorded once. The sequenced sample was whole blood, obtained at baseline. Receptors were obtained from an adult who was a healthcare worker with PCR-confirmed SARS-CoV-2 infection or an uninfected control (not recorded which). CDR3s include the opening cysteine and the closing phenylalanine or tryptophan. The order of the fields is J gene, D gene, clone size, V gene, CDR3 protein, CDR3 DNA. A D gene is named only where the DNA matches it firmly. Where a row states a size, it is once, few, many or the class of an expanded clone; other rows omit it.

TRBJ2-1,NA,NA,TRBV11-1,CASSLDRVYNEQFF,TGTGCCAGCAGCTTAGACCGTGTATACAATGAGCAGTTCTTC
TRBJ2-1,NA,NA,TRBV27,CATAAGIFREQFF,TGTGCTACGGCAGCGGGCATCTTTCGGGAGCAGTTCTTC
TRBJ2-2,NA,many,TRBV12-5,CASAILMGGGTNTGELFF,TGTGCTAGTGCCATCCTCATGGGCGGGGGCACGAACACCGGGGAGCTGTTTTTT
TRBJ2-3,TRBD2,few,TRBV18,CASSGLAGGDRDTQYF,TGTGCCAGCTCAGGACTAGCGGGAGGAGATCGAGATACGCAGTATTTT
TRBJ2-1,NA,many,TRBV10-2,CASSPHNEQFF,TGCGCCAGCAGTCCCCACAATGAGCAGTTCTTC
TRBJ2-3,TRBD1,medium-sized,TRBV7-9,CASRTRGRPPTDTQYF,TGTGCCAGCAGAACCAGGGGGCGTCCCCCCACAGATACGCAGTATTTT
TRBJ2-2,NA,many,TRBV5-4,CASSFRDLPNTGELFF,TGTGCCAGCAGCTTCCGGGACCTACCGAACACCGGGGAGCTGTTTTTT
TRBJ2-2,NA,few,TRBV20-1,CSARAWRKNTGELFF,TGCAGTGCTAGAGCGTGGCGGAAGAACACCGGGGAGCTGTTTTTT
TRBJ2-1,NA,NA,TRBV25-1,CASSPGHSRFF,TGTGCCAGCTCACCCGGACACTCACGGTTCTTC
TRBJ1-2,NA,many,TRBV6-5,CASSYVPGDGIYGYTF,TGTGCCAGCAGTTACGTCCCAGGGGATGGTATCTATGGCTACACCTTC
TRBJ1-2,NA,many,TRBV28,CASSPPGHTSYGYTF,TGTGCCAGCAGCCCCCCCGGCCACACTAGCTATGGCTACACCTTC
TRBJ2-2,NA,many,TRBV4-1,CASSQFPQTNTGELFF,TGCGCCAGCAGCCAATTCCCGCAAACGAACACCGGGGAGCTGTTTTTT
TRBJ2-3,TRBD2,many,TRBV28,CASSLGAGGVDTQYF,TGTGCCAGCAGTTTAGGAGCGGGAGGTGTAGATACGCAGTATTTT
TRBJ2-7,NA,many,TRBV7-9,CASSFPIGLPTYEQYF,TGTGCCAGCAGCTTCCCTATAGGACTTCCCACCTACGAGCAGTACTTC
TRBJ2-6,NA,NA,TRBV4-2,CASSQGYGANVLTF,TGTGCCAGCAGCCAAGGGTATGGGGCCAACGTCCTGACTTTC
TRBJ2-7,TRBD1,many,TRBV7-9,CASSVGTVAGEQYF,TGTGCCAGCAGCGTTGGGACAGTTGCTGGCGAGCAGTACTTC
TRBJ2-3,TRBD2,NA,TRBV7-8,CASTGGSTDTQYF,TGTGCCAGCACGGGAGGCAGCACAGATACGCAGTATTTT
TRBJ2-1,NA,NA,TRBV20-1,CSARDRGQFYNEQFF,TGCAGTGCTAGAGATCGAGGACAGTTCTACAATGAGCAGTTCTTC
TRBJ2-3,TRBD1,few,TRBV9,CASSPRQGPSDTQYF,TGTGCCAGCAGCCCTCGACAGGGTCCGTCAGATACGCAGTATTTT
TRBJ2-1,NA,many,TRBV12-3/TRBV12-4,CASSLSGPGDEQFF,TGTGCCAGCAGTTTGAGCGGCCCTGGGGATGAGCAGTTCTTC
TRBJ2-7,NA,few,TRBV12-3/TRBV12-4,CASSLYSPSGGEQYF,TGTGCCAGCAGTTTATATTCCCCCTCCGGGGGCGAGCAGTACTTC
TRBJ2-1,NA,few,TRBV19,CASSPPGERGSNEQFF,TGTGCCAGTAGTCCTCCGGGCGAGAGGGGTAGCAATGAGCAGTTCTTC
TRBJ2-1,NA,NA,TRBV7-3,CASSFGPHEQFF,TGTGCCAGCAGCTTTGGACCTCATGAGCAGTTCTTC
TRBJ2-6,NA,few,TRBV20-1,CSAPSSGANVLTF,TGCAGTGCACCGAGCTCTGGGGCCAACGTCCTGACTTTC
TRBJ2-7,NA,many,TRBV3-1,CASSRRDWTYEQYF,TGTGCCAGCAGCCGCCGGGACTGGACCTACGAGCAGTACTTC
TRBJ2-2,NA,NA,TRBV28,CASSPDPTNTGELFF,TGTGCCAGCAGTCCGGACCCAACTAACACCGGGGAGCTGTTTTTT
TRBJ2-7,NA,few,TRBV24-1,CATSDLKALPSDSSYEQYF,TGTGCCACCAGTGACCTTAAGGCTCTTCCCTCCGATAGCTCCTACGAGCAGTACTTC
TRBJ2-1,TRBD2,few,TRBV4-1,CASSPPASGNNEQFF,TGCGCCAGCAGCCCCCCAGCTAGCGGTAACAATGAGCAGTTCTTC
TRBJ1-6,TRBD1,few,TRBV6-5,CASSSDRGNSPLHF,TGTGCCAGCAGTTCGGACAGGGGCAATTCACCCCTCCACTTT
TRBJ2-7,NA,NA,TRBV6-1,CASSGLPSPRGVEQYF,TGTGCCAGCAGTGGACTACCTTCCCCCAGGGGGGTTGAGCAGTACTTC
TRBJ2-2,NA,few,TRBV28,CASSPSLGNTGELFF,TGTGCCAGCAGTCCCAGCCTAGGGAACACCGGGGAGCTGTTTTTT
TRBJ1-5,NA,many,TRBV19,CASSPWGGSNQPQHF,TGTGCCAGTAGTCCCTGGGGGGGAAGCAATCAGCCCCAGCATTTT
TRBJ1-1,NA,many,TRBV12-3/TRBV12-4,CASSPWGDMNTEAFF,TGTGCCAGCAGCCCGTGGGGGGACATGAACACTGAAGCTTTCTTT
TRBJ1-1,NA,few,TRBV2,CAIEQTEAFF,TGTGCCATCGAGCAAACTGAAGCTTTCTTT
TRBJ2-7,NA,NA,TRBV7-9,CASSNAYEQYF,TGTGCCAGCAGCAATGCCTACGAGCAGTACTTC
TRBJ2-1,NA,NA,TRBV5-1,CASISDSSPTNEQFF,TGCGCCAGCATTAGCGATTCCTCCCCCACCAATGAGCAGTTCTTC
TRBJ2-4,NA,NA,TRBV28,CASRPGTAKNIQYF,TGTGCCAGCAGACCCGGGACAGCCAAAAACATTCAGTACTTC
TRBJ2-2,NA,NA,TRBV24-1,CATSDRDITGELFF,TGTGCCACCAGTGATCGGGATATCACCGGGGAGCTGTTTTTT
TRBJ2-7,NA,many,TRBV27,CASTLHSGSYEQYF,TGTGCCAGCACCCTCCATAGCGGTTCCTACGAGCAGTACTTC
TRBJ2-7,NA,many,TRBV18,CASSPRPASYEQYF,TGTGCCAGCTCACCCCGGCCAGCATCCTACGAGCAGTACTTC
TRBJ1-5,NA,few,TRBV18,CASSNNNQPQHF,TGTGCCAGCTCCAACAACAATCAGCCCCAGCATTTT
TRBJ2-7,TRBD1,few,TRBV4-1,CASSHQDRGRAYEQYF,TGCGCCAGCAGCCACCAGGACAGGGGAAGGGCCTACGAGCAGTACTTC
TRBJ2-1,TRBD2,many,TRBV19,CASSIGTSGDEQFF,TGTGCCAGTAGTATTGGGACTAGCGGCGATGAGCAGTTCTTC
TRBJ1-5,NA,NA,TRBV19,CASSIGQLNQRQHF,TGTGCCAGTAGTATCGGACAGCTCAATCAGCGCCAGCATTTT
TRBJ1-1,NA,few,TRBV29-1,CSVCPEGAGTEAFF,TGCAGCGTCTGTCCGGAGGGAGCTGGGACTGAAGCTTTCTTT
TRBJ2-7,NA,NA,TRBV28,CASSRLGLSSNF,TGTGCCAGCAGCCGACTCGGACTCAGTTCTAACTTC
TRBJ2-1,TRBD2,many,TRBV7-3,CASSSSGSNEQFF,TGTGCCAGCAGCTCTAGCGGGAGTAATGAGCAGTTCTTC
TRBJ2-7,NA,many,TRBV5-4,CASSPRVSPYEQYF,TGTGCCAGCAGCCCCAGGGTTTCTCCCTACGAGCAGTACTTC
TRBJ2-1,TRBD2,many,TRBV20-1,CSAIREGSYNEQFF,TGCAGTGCTATCCGGGAGGGTTCCTACAATGAGCAGTTCTTC
TRBJ2-1,NA,many,TRBV24-1,CATSAGPRSYNEQFF,TGTGCCACCAGTGCAGGACCCCGCTCCTACAATGAGCAGTTCTTC
TRBJ2-1,NA,many,TRBV21-1,CASSGRTSGRAGNEQFF,TGTGCCAGCAGCGGCCGGACTAGCGGGAGGGCCGGCAATGAGCAGTTCTTC
TRBJ2-1,TRBD1,few,TRBV18,CASSPGTGTGEQFF,TGTGCCAGCTCACCAGGGACAGGAACTGGTGAGCAGTTCTTC
TRBJ1-6,NA,NA,TRBV4-1,CASSTGEKYNSPLHF,TGCGCCAGCAGTACAGGAGAAAAGTATAATTCACCCCTCCACTTT